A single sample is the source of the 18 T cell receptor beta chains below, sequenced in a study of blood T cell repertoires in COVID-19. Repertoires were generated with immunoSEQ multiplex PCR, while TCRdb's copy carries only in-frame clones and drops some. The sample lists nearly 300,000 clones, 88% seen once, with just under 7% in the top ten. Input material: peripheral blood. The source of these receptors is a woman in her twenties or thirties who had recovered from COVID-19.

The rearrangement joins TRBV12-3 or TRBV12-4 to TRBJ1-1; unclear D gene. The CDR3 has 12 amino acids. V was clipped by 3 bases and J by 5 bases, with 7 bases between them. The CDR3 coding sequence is TGTGCCAGCAGTTTCCTAGAGACTGAAGCTTTCTTT. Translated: CASSFLETEAFF.

The CDR3 DNA reads TGTGCCAGCAGCCCACAAGGACAGGGGAGCTCTGGAAACACCATATATTTT. Translation: CASSPQGQGSSGNTIYF. This sequence joins TRBV9 and TRBJ1-3, with TRBD1 matching over 9 bases. CDR3 length: 17 residues. The germline CDR1 and CDR2 sequences are SGDLS and YYNGEE. The J segment lost 0 bases and the V segment lost 4 bases, leaving 8 bases of the junction unmatched.

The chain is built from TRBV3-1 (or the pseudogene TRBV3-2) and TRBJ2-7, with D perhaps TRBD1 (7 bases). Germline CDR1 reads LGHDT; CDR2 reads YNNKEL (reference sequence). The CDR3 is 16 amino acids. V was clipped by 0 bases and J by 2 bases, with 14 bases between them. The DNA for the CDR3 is TGTGCCAGCAGCCAAGATTTGGAGGGGGCAGCCTACGAGCAGTACTTC. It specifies CASSQDLEGAAYEQYF.

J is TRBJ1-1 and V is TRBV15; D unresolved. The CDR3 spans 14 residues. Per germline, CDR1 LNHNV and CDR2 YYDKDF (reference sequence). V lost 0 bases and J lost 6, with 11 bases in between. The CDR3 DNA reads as TGTGCCACCAGCAGAGAGGCAGGATTTGCTGAAGCTTTCTTT. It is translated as CATSREAGFAEAFF.

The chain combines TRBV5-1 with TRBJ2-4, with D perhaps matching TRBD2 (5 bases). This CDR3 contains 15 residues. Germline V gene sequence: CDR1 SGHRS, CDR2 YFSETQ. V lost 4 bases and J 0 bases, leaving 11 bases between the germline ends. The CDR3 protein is CASSPSIGAKNIQYF. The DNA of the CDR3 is TGCGCCAGCAGCCCTAGCATCGGAGCCAAAAACATTCAGTACTTC.

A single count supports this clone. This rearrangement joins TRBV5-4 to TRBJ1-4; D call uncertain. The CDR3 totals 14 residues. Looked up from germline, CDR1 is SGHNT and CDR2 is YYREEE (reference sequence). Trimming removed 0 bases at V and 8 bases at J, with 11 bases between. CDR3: CASSLEATGEKLFF. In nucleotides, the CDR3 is TGTGCCAGCAGCTTGGAAGCGACGGGGGAAAAACTGTTTTTT.

CDR3 nucleotide sequence: TGCGCCAGCAGCTTGGCCTACAGTAGACAGACTACCGGGGAGCTGTTTTTT. Amino acid sequence: CASSLAYSRQTTGELFF. V and J are TRBV5-1 and TRBJ2-2, with D possibly being TRBD1 (5 bases). CDR1 is SGHRS and CDR2 is YFSETQ in the germline V gene. The CDR3 sequence is 17 residues long. The V end was cut by 0 bases, the J end by 5 bases, with 17 bases between.

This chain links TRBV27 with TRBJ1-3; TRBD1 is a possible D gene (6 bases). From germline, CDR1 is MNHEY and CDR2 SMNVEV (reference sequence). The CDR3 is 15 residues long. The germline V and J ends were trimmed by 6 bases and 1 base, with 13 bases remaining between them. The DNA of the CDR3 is TGTGCCAGCAGCCCGAGGGGGGGATCTGGAAACACCATATATTTT. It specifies CASSPRGGSGNTIYF.

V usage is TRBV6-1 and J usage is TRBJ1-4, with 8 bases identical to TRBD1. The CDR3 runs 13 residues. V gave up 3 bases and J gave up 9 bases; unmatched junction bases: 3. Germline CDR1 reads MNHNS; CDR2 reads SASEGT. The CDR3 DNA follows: TGTGCCAGCAGTGACAGGGGGCGCAAAAAACTGTTTTTT. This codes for CASSDRGRKKLFF.

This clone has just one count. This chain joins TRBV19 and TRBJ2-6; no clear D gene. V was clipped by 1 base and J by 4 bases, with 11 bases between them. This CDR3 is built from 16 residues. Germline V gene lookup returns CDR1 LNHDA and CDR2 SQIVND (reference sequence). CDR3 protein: CASSIGPGTGANVLTF. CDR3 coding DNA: TGTGCCAGTAGTATAGGCCCGGGTACGGGGGCCAACGTCCTGACTTTC. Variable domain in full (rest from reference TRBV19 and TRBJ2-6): DGGITQSPKYLFRKEGQNVTLSCEQNLNHDAMYWYRQDPGQGLRLIYYSQIVNDFQKGDIAEGYSVSREKKESFPLTVTSAQKNPTAFYLCASSIGPGTGANVLTFGAGSRLTVL.

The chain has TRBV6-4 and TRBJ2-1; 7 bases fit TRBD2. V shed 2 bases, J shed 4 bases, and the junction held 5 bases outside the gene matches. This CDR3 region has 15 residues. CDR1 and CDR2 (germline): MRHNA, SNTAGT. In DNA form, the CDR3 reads TGTGCCAGCAGTGACGGAGCGGGACGGTACAATGAGCAGTTCTTC. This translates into CASSDGAGRYNEQFF.

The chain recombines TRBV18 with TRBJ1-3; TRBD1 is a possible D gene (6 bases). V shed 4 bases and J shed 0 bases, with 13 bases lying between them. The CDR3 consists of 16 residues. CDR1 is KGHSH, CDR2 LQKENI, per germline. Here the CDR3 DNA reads TGTGCCAGCTCACTTAACCAGGGGAACTCTGGAAACACCATATATTTT. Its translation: CASSLNQGNSGNTIYF.

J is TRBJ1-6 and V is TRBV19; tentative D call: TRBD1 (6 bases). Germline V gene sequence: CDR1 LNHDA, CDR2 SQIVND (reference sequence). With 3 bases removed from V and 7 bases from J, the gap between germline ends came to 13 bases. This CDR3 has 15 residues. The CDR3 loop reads CASSISTGTNSPLHF. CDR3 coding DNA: TGTGCCAGTAGTATTAGTACAGGGACAAATTCACCCCTCCACTTT.

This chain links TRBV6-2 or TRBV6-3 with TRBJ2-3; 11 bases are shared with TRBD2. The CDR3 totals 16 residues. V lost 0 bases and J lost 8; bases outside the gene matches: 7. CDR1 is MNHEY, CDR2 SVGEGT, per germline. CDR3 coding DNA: TGTGCCAGCAGTTACTCCGTAGCGGGGGGGATCCCTACGCAGTATTTT. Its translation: CASSYSVAGGIPTQYF.

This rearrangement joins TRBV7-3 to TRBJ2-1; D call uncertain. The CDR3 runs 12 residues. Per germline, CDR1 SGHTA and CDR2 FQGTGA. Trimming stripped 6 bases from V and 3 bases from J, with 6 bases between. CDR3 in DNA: TGTGCCAGCAGACGAGTCTACAATGAGCAGTTCTTC. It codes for CASRRVYNEQFF.

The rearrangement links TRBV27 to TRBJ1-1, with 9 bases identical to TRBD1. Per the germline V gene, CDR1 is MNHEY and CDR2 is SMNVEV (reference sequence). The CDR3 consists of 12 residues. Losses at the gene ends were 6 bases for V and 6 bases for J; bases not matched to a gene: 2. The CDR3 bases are TGTGCCAGCAGGAGGACAGGGGCTGAAGCTTTCTTT. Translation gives CASRRTGAEAFF.

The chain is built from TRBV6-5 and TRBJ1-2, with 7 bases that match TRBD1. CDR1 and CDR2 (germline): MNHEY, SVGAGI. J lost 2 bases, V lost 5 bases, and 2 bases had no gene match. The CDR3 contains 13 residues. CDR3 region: CASSRDSNYGYTF. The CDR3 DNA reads TGTGCCAGCAGTCGGGACAGCAACTATGGCTACACCTTC.

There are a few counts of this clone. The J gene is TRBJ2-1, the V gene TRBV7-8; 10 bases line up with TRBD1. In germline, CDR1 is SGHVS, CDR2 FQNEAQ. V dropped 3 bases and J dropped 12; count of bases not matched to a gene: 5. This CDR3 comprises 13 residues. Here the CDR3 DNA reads TGTGCCAGCAGCTTGATATGGACAGGGGGGCAGTTCTTC. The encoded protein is CASSLIWTGGQFF.